A single T cell receptor beta chain is shown here with its context. The sample is drawn from a study of T cell responses to AZD1222 COVID-19 vaccine. This CDR3 is 11 amino acids long. Germline values: CDR1 ENHRY, CDR2 SYGVKD. Trimming stripped 10 bases from V and 5 bases from J, with 11 bases between. Assay: immunoSEQ multiplex PCR; the TCRdb copy retains only in-frame clones and omits some. Counted here are approximately 160,000 clones, about 90% occurring once; the ten biggest clones make up about 3%. The receptor's source is an adult in good health. The chain uses TRBV10-3 and TRBJ2-5; D gene uncertain. Specimen: peripheral blood, collected on day 0 of AZD1222 vaccination. The CDR3, as DNA: TGTGCCACGGCAGTGGGGGAGACCCAGTACTTC. Protein product: CATAVGETQYF.